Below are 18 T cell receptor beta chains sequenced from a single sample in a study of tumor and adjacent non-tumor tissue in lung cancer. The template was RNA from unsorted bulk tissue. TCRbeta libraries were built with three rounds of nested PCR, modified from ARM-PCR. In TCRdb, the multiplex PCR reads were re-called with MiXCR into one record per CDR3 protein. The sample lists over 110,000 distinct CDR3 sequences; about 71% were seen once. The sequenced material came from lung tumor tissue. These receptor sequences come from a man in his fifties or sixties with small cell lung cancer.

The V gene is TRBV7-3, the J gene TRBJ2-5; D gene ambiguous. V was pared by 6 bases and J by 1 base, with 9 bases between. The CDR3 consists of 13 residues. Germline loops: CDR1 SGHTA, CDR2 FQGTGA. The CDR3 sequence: CASSNTAQETQYF. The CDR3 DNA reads TGTGCCAGCAGTAATACGGCCCAAGAGACCCAGTACTTC.

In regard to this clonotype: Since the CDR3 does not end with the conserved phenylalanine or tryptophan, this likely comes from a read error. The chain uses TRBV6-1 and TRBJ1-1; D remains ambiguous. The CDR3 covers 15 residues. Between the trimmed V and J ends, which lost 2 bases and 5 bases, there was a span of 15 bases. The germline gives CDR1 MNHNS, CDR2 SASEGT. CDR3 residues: CASSERNEIGTEAFI. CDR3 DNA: TGTGCCAGCAGTGAACGCAACGAAATTGGGACTGAAGCTTTCATT.

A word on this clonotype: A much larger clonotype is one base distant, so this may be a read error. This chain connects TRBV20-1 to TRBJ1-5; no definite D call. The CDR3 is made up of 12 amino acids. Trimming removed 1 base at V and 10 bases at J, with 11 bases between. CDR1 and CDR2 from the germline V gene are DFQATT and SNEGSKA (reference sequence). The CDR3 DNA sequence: TGCAGTGCTAGAGGGCCCCTGGACCCCCAGCATTTT. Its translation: CSARGPLDPQHF.

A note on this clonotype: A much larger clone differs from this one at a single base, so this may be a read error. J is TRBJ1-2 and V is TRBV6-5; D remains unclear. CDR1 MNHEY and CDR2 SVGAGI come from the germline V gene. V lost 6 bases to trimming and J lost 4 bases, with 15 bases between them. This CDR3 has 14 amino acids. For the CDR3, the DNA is TGTGCCAGCAGCCTAATCCTCCGCGGCTATGGCTACACCTTC. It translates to CASSLILRGYGYTF.

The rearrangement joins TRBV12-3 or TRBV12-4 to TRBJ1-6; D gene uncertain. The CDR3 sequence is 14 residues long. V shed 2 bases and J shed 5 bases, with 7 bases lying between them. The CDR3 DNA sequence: TGTGCCAGCAGTTTACGGCGGGATAATTCACCCCTCCACTTT. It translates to CASSLRRDNSPLHF.

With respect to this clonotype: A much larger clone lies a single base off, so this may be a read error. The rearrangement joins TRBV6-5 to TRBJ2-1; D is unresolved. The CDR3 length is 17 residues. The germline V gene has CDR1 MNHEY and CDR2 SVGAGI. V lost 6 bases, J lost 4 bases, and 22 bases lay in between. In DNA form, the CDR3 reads TGTGCCAGCAGACATCGATCAAGTTTCGACCTGTACAATGAGCAGTTCTTC. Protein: CASRHRSSFDLYNEQFF.

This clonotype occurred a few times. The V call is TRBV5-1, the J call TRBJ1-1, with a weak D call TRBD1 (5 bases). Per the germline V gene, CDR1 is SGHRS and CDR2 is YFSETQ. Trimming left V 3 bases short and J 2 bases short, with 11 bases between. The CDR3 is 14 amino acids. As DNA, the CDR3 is TGCGCCAGCAGCTCGACAGTTCTTAACACTGAAGCTTTCTTT. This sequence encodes CASSSTVLNTEAFF. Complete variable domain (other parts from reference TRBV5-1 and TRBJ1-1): KAGVTQTPRYLIKTRGQQVTLSCSPISGHRSVSWYQQTPGQGLQFLFEYFSETQRNKGNFPGRFSGRQFSNSRSEMNVSTLELGDSALYLCASSSTVLNTEAFFGQGTRLTVV.

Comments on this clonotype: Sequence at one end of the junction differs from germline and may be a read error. The CDR3 spells CACSRGLAFGYNEQFF. CDR3 nucleotides: TGTGCCTGCAGTCGGGGTCTAGCGTTCGGGTACAATGAACAGTTCTTC. V usage is TRBV28 and J usage is TRBJ2-1, with D perhaps TRBD2 (6 bases). The germline V gene encodes CDR1 MDHEN and CDR2 SYDVKM. The CDR3 spans 16 residues.

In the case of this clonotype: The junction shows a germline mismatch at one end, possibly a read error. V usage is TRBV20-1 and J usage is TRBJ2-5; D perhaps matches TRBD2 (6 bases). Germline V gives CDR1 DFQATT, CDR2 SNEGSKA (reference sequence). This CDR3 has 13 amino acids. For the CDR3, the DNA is TGCTGTGCTGCTAGCGTTAGCTACGAGACCCAGTACTTC. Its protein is CCAASVSYETQYF.

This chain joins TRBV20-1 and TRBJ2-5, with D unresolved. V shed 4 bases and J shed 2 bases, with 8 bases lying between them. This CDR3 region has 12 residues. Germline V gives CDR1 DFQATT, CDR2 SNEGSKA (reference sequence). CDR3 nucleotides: TGCAGTGCTAATAGGGATCAAGAGACCCAGTACTTC. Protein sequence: CSANRDQETQYF.

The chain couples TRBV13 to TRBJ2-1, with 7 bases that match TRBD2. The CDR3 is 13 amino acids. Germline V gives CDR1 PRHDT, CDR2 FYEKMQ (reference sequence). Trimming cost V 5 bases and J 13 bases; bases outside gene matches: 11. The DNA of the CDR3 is TGTGCCAGCAGCCGAACTAGCGTGGGTGAACAGTTCTTC. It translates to CASSRTSVGEQFF.

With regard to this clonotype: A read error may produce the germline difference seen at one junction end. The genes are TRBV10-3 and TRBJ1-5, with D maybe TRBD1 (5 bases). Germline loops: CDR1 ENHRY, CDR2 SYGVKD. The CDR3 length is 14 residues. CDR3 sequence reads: CVISVGDSNQHQHF. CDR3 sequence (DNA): TGTGTCATCAGTGTAGGGGATAGCAATCAGCACCAGCATTTT.

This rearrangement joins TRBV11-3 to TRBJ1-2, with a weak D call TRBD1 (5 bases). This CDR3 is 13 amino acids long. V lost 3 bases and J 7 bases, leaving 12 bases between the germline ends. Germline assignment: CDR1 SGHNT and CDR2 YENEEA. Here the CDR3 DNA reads TGTGCCAGCAGCTTTACAGGAGTGACTGGCTACACCTTC. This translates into CASSFTGVTGYTF.

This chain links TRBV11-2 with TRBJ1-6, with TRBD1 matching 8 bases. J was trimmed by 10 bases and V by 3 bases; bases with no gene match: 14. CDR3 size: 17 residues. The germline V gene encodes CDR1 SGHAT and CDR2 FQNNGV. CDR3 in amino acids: CASSLESSAGGRSPLHF. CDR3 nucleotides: TGTGCCAGCAGCTTGGAGAGCTCGGCAGGGGGCAGATCACCCCTCCACTTT. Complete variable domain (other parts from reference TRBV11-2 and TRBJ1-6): EAGVAQSPRYKIIEKRQSVAFWCNPISGHATLYWYQQILGQGPKLLIQFQNNGVVDDSQLPKDRFSAERLKGVDSTLKIQPAKLEDSAVYLCASSLESSAGGRSPLHFGNGTRLTVT.

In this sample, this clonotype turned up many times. CDR3 nucleotides: TGTGCCAGCAGTCGGGTGAACACTGAAGCTTTCTTT. Its protein product is CASSRVNTEAFF. The gene calls are TRBV11-3 and TRBJ1-1, with unresolved D. The germline CDR1 and CDR2 sequences are SGHNT and YENEEA. CDR3 length: 12 residues. V was cut by 6 bases and J by 0 bases, with 5 bases left in between.

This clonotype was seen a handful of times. CDR3 amino acids: CASSLKSPPGYTF. The CDR3 DNA is TGTGCCAGCAGTTTAAAGTCCCCCCCCGGCTACACCTTC. This chain joins TRBV28 and TRBJ1-2; no clear D. Trimming took 2 bases from V and 8 from J, leaving 12 bases between them. Per germline, CDR1 MDHEN and CDR2 SYDVKM. This CDR3 comprises 13 residues.

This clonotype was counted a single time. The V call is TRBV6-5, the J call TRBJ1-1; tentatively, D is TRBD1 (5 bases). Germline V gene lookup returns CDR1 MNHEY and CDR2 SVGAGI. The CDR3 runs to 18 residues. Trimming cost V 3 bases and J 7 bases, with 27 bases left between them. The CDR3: CASSYIGMTRGEVIEAFF. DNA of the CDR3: TGTGCCAGCAGTTATATCGGGATGACAAGGGGCGAGGTCATTGAAGCTTTCTTT.

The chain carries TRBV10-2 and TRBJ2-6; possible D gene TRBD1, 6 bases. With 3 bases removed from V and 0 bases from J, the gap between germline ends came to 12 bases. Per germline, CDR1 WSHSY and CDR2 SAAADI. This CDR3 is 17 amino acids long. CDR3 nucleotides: TGCGCCAGCAGTGAAGGGCAGGGGACCTCTGGGGCCAACGTCCTGACTTTC. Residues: CASSEGQGTSGANVLTF.